A single sample is the source of the 10 T cell receptor beta chains below, sequenced in a study of T cell changes during pregnancy in multiple sclerosis. The table came from immunoSEQ multiplex PCR; TCRdb's copy has only in-frame clones and leaves some out. The sample consists of about 51,000 clones, 85% to 95% of them appearing once. This material consisted of CD4+ T cells from peripheral blood mononuclear cells, taken in the second trimester of pregnancy. The receptors originated from a female donor with multiple sclerosis, enrolled in a pregnancy study.

The chain employs TRBV10-2 and TRBJ2-2; 7 positions match TRBD1. Germline V gene lookup returns CDR1 WSHSY and CDR2 SAAADI. Unmatched junction bases numbered 8, after V lost 3 bases and J lost 1 base. This CDR3 is built from 17 residues. The CDR3 spells CASSDPTRTGNTGELFF. The CDR3 coding sequence is TGCGCCAGCAGTGACCCCACACGGACAGGGAACACCGGGGAGCTGTTTTTT.

This clone was found a few times. V gene TRBV5-4 combines with J gene TRBJ2-3, with a tentative D call TRBD2 (6 bases). CDR1 SGHNT and CDR2 YYREEE come from the germline V gene (reference sequence). There are 17 residues in the CDR3. The V gene lost 1 base and the J gene lost 1 base, with 16 bases spanning the gap. CDR3 bases: TGTGCCAGCAGCTTGTGGAGGGGCGGGCGGGGCACAGATACGCAGTATTTT. It specifies CASSLWRGGRGTDTQYF.

The rearrangement uses TRBV29-1 and TRBJ2-2, with a weak D call TRBD2 (7 bases). Germline values: CDR1 SQVTM, CDR2 ANQGSEA. The CDR3 consists of 16 residues. V was clipped by 4 bases and J by 6 bases, with 21 bases between them. The CDR3 spells CSVGRDAGATAGELFF. CDR3 in DNA: TGCAGCGTTGGCAGGGATGCGGGGGCGACGGCCGGGGAGCTGTTTTTT.

The V call is TRBV23-1, the J call TRBJ2-7; D uncertain. TRBV23-1 has ORF status, its function being uncertain. This CDR3 is 14 amino acids long. The V end lost 0 bases, the J end lost 5 bases, and 11 bases lay between the germline ends. DNA of the CDR3: TGCGCCAGCAGTCAATCTATGGGCGTCCACGAGCAGTACTTC. Translation gives CASSQSMGVHEQYF.

The CDR3 is CASSEMGGARTDTQYF. The CDR3, as DNA: TGTGCCAGCAGTGAAATGGGGGGGGCGAGGACAGATACGCAGTATTTT. The chain has TRBV6-1 and TRBJ2-3, with a possible D match to TRBD2 (7 bases). Looked up from germline, CDR1 is MNHNS and CDR2 is SASEGT. The CDR3 covers 16 residues. V was trimmed by 2 bases and J by 3 bases, leaving 15 bases between them.

V and J are TRBV6-6 and TRBJ1-3, with 10 nucleotides matching TRBD1. V was pared by 0 bases and J by 7 bases, with 6 bases of the junction left unmatched. The CDR3 sequence is 16 residues long. Germline-derived CDR1 and CDR2 are MNHNY and SVGAGI (reference sequence). The CDR3, as DNA: TGTGCCAGCAGTTACTCGGGGACAGGGGAGAGCAACACCATATATTTT. This gives the protein CASSYSGTGESNTIYF.

This chain joins TRBV18 and TRBJ2-7, with 7 bases that match TRBD1. J was trimmed by 1 base and V by 4 bases; bases with no gene match: 4. Germline assignment: CDR1 KGHSH and CDR2 LQKENI. This CDR3 is 14 amino acids long. This CDR3 reads CASSLLGQSYEQYF. The CDR3 DNA sequence: TGTGCCAGCTCACTCCTGGGACAGTCCTACGAGCAGTACTTC.

The chain links TRBV7-3 to TRBJ2-1, with D possibly TRBD1 on 6 matching bases. The CDR3 loop spans 16 amino acids. Trimming left V 0 bases short and J 9 bases short, with 18 bases between. Germline V gene lookup returns CDR1 SGHTA and CDR2 FQGTGA. The CDR3 DNA sequence: TGTGCCAGCAGCTTAACAGGGACACGGTACTTGGGTGAGCAGTTCTTC. Encoded protein: CASSLTGTRYLGEQFF.

The chain links TRBV9 to TRBJ2-3, with 12 bases aligning to TRBD2. Germline V CDR1 and CDR2: SGDLS, YYNGEE. The CDR3 extends over 17 amino acids. Trimming cost V 3 bases and J 2 bases; bases outside gene matches: 7. Here the CDR3 reads CASSGVGLAGLTDTQYF. The CDR3 nucleotides read TGTGCCAGCAGCGGTGTGGGACTAGCGGGCCTCACAGATACGCAGTATTTT. The variable domain in full, completed from reference TRBV9 and TRBJ2-3, reads DSGVTQTPKHLITATGQRVTLRCSPRSGDLSVYWYQQSLDQGLQFLIQYYNGEERAKGNILERFSAQQFPDLHSELNLSSLELGDSALYFCASSGVGLAGLTDTQYFGPGTRLTVL.

The rearrangement uses TRBV19 and TRBJ2-7, with a possible D match to TRBD1 (6 bases). The germline V gene encodes CDR1 LNHDA and CDR2 SQIVND (reference sequence). The V end was cut by 3 bases, the J end by 3 bases, with 15 bases between. The CDR3 is 15 amino acids. For the CDR3, the DNA is TGTGCCAGTAGTATCCCGCAGGGGAGTATCTACGAGCAGTACTTC. The encoded protein is CASSIPQGSIYEQYF.